Given below is one TCR beta chain in context. The data derive from a study of T cell changes during pregnancy in multiple sclerosis. The data were produced by immunoSEQ multiplex PCR, yet TCRdb's version contains in-frame clones alone and is incomplete. The sample lists about 92,000 clones, about 92% occurring once. Germline V gene lookup returns CDR1 MDHEN and CDR2 SYDVKM. This CDR3 comprises 13 residues. Losses at the gene ends were 3 bases for V and 10 bases for J; bases not matched to a gene: 6. The starting material was peripheral blood, obtained in the first trimester of pregnancy. This chain joins TRBV28 and TRBJ1-1; 9 bases align to TRBD1. The sequence came from a female donor with multiple sclerosis, enrolled in a pregnancy study. CDR3 protein: CASSFQDRGAAFF. Here the CDR3 DNA reads TGTGCCAGCAGTTTCCAGGACAGGGGTGCAGCTTTCTTT.